A selection of T cell receptor beta chains follows, all from one sample in a study of T cell responses to AZD1222 COVID-19 vaccine. Measured with immunoSEQ multiplex PCR; TCRdb has only the in-frame clones, and not every one. The sample contains approximately 150,000 clones, about 86% of which appear only once. The sample in question was peripheral blood, obtained 28 days after the second AZD1222 dose. Receptors were obtained from an adult who received the AZD1222 COVID-19 vaccine. CDR3s include the opening cysteine and the closing phenylalanine or tryptophan. The D gene is left open where the match is weak. Some rows mark clone size as missing; the rest say once, few, many or name a class of expanded clone.

D gene,J gene,clone size,V gene,CDR3 protein,CDR3 DNA
TRBD1,TRBJ2-1,.,TRBV5-1,CASSLEGQGEHEQFF,TGCGCCAGCAGTCTGGAGGGACAGGGCGAACATGAGCAGTTCTTC
TRBD1,TRBJ1-1,.,TRBV9,CASSAVQGGTEAFF,TGTGCCAGCAGCGCCGTCCAGGGGGGGACTGAAGCTTTCTTT
.,TRBJ2-1,.,TRBV4-1,CASSQVGLHEQFF,TGCGCCAGCAGCCAGGTTGGGCTTCATGAGCAGTTCTTC
.,TRBJ1-6,.,TRBV6-5,CASSYSANSPLHF,TGTGCCAGCAGTTACTCGGCCAATTCACCCCTCCACTTT
TRBD1,TRBJ1-1,.,TRBV7-6,CASSPRTGANTEAFF,TGTGCCAGCAGCCCACGGACAGGCGCGAACACTGAAGCTTTCTTT
.,TRBJ1-5,.,TRBV28,CASSSLPPDFRPQHF,TGTGCCAGCAGTTCCCTGCCCCCCGACTTTCGGCCCCAGCATTTT
TRBD1,TRBJ1-2,once,TRBV28,CASRDRGYGGYTF,TGTGCCAGTAGGGACAGGGGGTATGGTGGCTACACCTTC
TRBD1,TRBJ2-7,.,TRBV7-6,CASSQSDRGVYEQYF,TGTGCCAGCAGCCAGAGCGACAGGGGGGTTTACGAGCAGTACTTC
TRBD1,TRBJ1-4,few,TRBV28,CASSGDRGEEKLFF,TGTGCCAGCAGTGGGGACAGGGGAGAGGAAAAACTGTTTTTT
TRBD1,TRBJ2-7,.,TRBV11-2,CASSLGTGVYEQYF,TGTGCCAGCAGCTTGGGGACAGGAGTGTACGAGCAGTACTTC
TRBD1,TRBJ2-7,.,TRBV30,CAWSVDRGSYEQYF,TGTGCCTGGAGCGTGGACAGGGGTTCCTACGAGCAGTACTTC
.,TRBJ1-1,.,TRBV2,CATRRERDTEAFF,TGTGCCACCCGGAGAGAGAGGGACACTGAAGCTTTCTTT
TRBD1,TRBJ1-4,.,TRBV18,CASSPRQGATNEKLFF,TGTGCCAGCTCACCACGACAGGGGGCAACTAATGAAAAACTGTTTTTT
.,TRBJ1-2,.,TRBV12-3/TRBV12-4,CASSFSGNGGYTF,TGTGCCAGCAGTTTTTCAGGGAACGGCGGCTACACCTTC
.,TRBJ2-2,.,TRBV21-1,CASSRARDRPYTGELFF,TGTGCCAGCAGCAGGGCACGGGACAGACCTTACACCGGGGAGCTGTTTTTT
TRBD1,TRBJ1-1,.,TRBV18,CASSPLHDRDTEAFF,TGTGCCAGCTCACCGCTCCACGACAGGGATACTGAAGCTTTCTTT
.,TRBJ2-4,.,TRBV5-5,CASSPGVGNIQYF,TGTGCCAGCAGCCCAGGCGTGGGGAACATTCAGTACTTC
TRBD2,TRBJ2-1,.,TRBV19,CASSTGLAGDNEQFF,TGTGCCAGTAGTACCGGACTAGCGGGGGACAATGAGCAGTTCTTC
.,TRBJ1-1,.,TRBV6-5,CASSLTAGSPEAFF,TGTGCCAGCAGTTTAACGGCGGGTTCCCCTGAAGCTTTCTTT
.,TRBJ1-3,.,TRBV30,CAWTGWTGNTIYF,TGTGCCTGGACAGGGTGGACTGGAAACACCATATATTTT
.,TRBJ2-1,.,TRBV10-3,CAITAGSRNEQFF,TGTGCCATCACCGCAGGGTCTAGGAATGAGCAGTTCTTC
TRBD1,TRBJ1-2,few,TRBV7-9,CASKSGTEAYGYTF,TGTGCCAGCAAATCGGGGACAGAAGCGTATGGCTACACCTTC
.,TRBJ1-3,.,TRBV7-9,CASSGSSGNTIYF,TGTGCCAGCAGCGGCAGCTCTGGAAACACCATATATTTT
.,TRBJ1-3,.,TRBV6-6,CASSRHLEVSGNTIYF,TGTGCCAGCAGTCGACATCTCGAAGTGTCTGGAAACACCATATATTTT
.,TRBJ1-2,.,TRBV28,CASSGDKGTSNYGYTF,TGTGCCAGCAGCGGGGACAAAGGGACCTCTAACTATGGCTACACCTTC
.,TRBJ1-1,once,TRBV27,CASSSVTGTEAFF,TGTGCCAGCAGTTCAGTAACCGGGACAGAAGCTTTCTTT
.,TRBJ1-4,.,TRBV6-5,CASQGGFATNEKLFF,TGTGCCAGCCAAGGGGGGTTTGCAACTAATGAAAAACTGTTTTTT
.,TRBJ2-7,.,TRBV19,CASSIQGEGEQYF,TGTGCCAGTAGTATCCAGGGTGAGGGCGAGCAGTACTTC
TRBD1,TRBJ1-5,.,TRBV11-2,CASSSQGDQPQHF,TGTGCCAGCAGTTCACAGGGGGATCAGCCCCAGCATTTT
.,TRBJ2-3,.,TRBV7-8,CASSSLGRSTDTQYF,TGTGCCAGCAGCTCCTTAGGCCGAAGCACAGATACGCAGTATTTT